These 30 T cell receptor beta chains originate from one sample sequenced in a study of blood T cells in healthy people across ages. Using a J-beta primer mix together with a sample-barcoded 5' primer, a second PCR was run for roughly 7 to 12 cycles. TCRdb re-called the 5' RACE reads with MiXCR, one entry per CDR3 protein. The table shows 650,000 to 950,000 distinct CDR3 sequences, with 40% to 50% occurring only once. Input material: blood. The source of these receptors is a man aged 55 to 69 in good health.

This clonotype came up many times. The J gene is TRBJ2-5, the V gene TRBV29-1, with unresolved D. The CDR3 is 13 residues long. Germline CDR1 is SQVTM and CDR2 is ANQGSEA. Trimming removed 3 bases at V and 2 bases at J, with 10 bases between. CDR3 protein: CSVERSLQETQYF. CDR3 nucleotides: TGCAGCGTTGAGCGGTCCCTACAAGAGACCCAGTACTTC.

In its sample, this clonotype was seen a few times. V is TRBV18 and J is TRBJ2-1; 9 bases are shared with TRBD2. The CDR3 loop spans 12 amino acids. Germline V gives CDR1 KGHSH, CDR2 LQKENI. V dropped 5 bases and J dropped 10; count of bases not matched to a gene: 3. CDR3 coding DNA: TGTGCCAGCTCAGGCGGGGGGGAAGAGCAGTTCTTC. This gives the protein CASSGGGEEQFF.

V and J are TRBV11-3 and TRBJ2-1, with D perhaps matching TRBD1 (5 bases). The CDR3 length is 12 residues. The V gene lost 1 base and the J gene lost 10 bases, with 8 bases spanning the gap. Germline values: CDR1 SGHNT, CDR2 YENEEA. For the CDR3, the DNA is TGTGCCAGCAGCTTAGCGACAGAAGAGCAGTTCTTC. Translation: CASSLATEEQFF.

This chain joins TRBV7-2 and TRBJ2-6, with 7 bases aligning to TRBD1. The germline V gene has CDR1 SGHTA and CDR2 FQGNSA. CDR3 length: 20 amino acids. After removal of 2 bases from V and 0 bases from J, the junction contained 13 bases not matched to a gene. The CDR3: CASSLRPQDRILSGANVLTF. For the CDR3, the DNA is TGTGCCAGCAGCTTACGCCCCCAGGACAGGATCCTCTCTGGGGCCAACGTCCTGACTTTC.

This clonotype turned up a few times. CDR3 in DNA: TGTGCCAGCAGTCCTAGCGGGGGAACGGGGACCCAGTACTTC. As protein: CASSPSGGTGTQYF. The rearrangement joins TRBV3-1 to TRBJ2-5; 10 positions agree with TRBD2. Losses at the gene ends were 6 bases for V and 7 bases for J; bases not matched to a gene: 8. The CDR3 extends over 14 amino acids. In germline, CDR1 is LGHDT, CDR2 YNNKEL (reference sequence).

The sample holds one count of this clonotype. The chain joins TRBV4-3 to TRBJ2-7; D is perhaps TRBD1 (5 bases). Germline V gene data show CDR1 as LGHNA and CDR2 as YSLEER. The CDR3 length is 16 residues. The V end lost 0 bases, the J end lost 1 base, and 13 bases lay between the germline ends. Written as DNA, the CDR3 is TGCGCCAGCAGCCAAGATAGAGGACACAAGTCCTACGAGCAGTACTTC. Translating gives CASSQDRGHKSYEQYF.

The V call is TRBV7-2, the J call TRBJ2-5, with 8 bases that match TRBD2. The V segment lost 4 bases and the J segment 11 bases; nucleotides outside the gene matches: 15. The CDR3 extends over 15 amino acids. The germline V gene has CDR1 SGHTA and CDR2 FQGNSA. Here the CDR3 reads CASSYGGGLTNEQYF. The CDR3, as DNA: TGTGCCAGCAGCTACGGCGGGGGGTTAACAAATGAGCAGTACTTC.

V usage is TRBV28 and J usage is TRBJ2-3; 9 nucleotides match TRBD2. V shed 1 base, J shed 2 bases, and the junction held 4 bases outside the gene matches. The CDR3 sequence is 16 residues long. The germline V gene encodes CDR1 MDHEN and CDR2 SYDVKM. The CDR3 reads CASSLSASGDTDTQYF. The CDR3, as DNA: TGTGCCAGCAGTTTATCGGCTAGCGGGGACACAGATACGCAGTATTTT. Together with reference TRBV28 and TRBJ2-3, the CDR3 gives the full variable domain: DVKVTQSSRYLVKRTGEKVFLECVQDMDHENMFWYRQDPGLGLRLIYFSYDVKMKEKGDIPEGYSVSREKKERFSLILESASTNQTSMYLCASSLSASGDTDTQYFGPGTRLTVL.

This chain links TRBV20-1 with TRBJ1-5, with a weak D call TRBD1 (5 bases). The CDR3 is 14 amino acids. CDR1 and CDR2 (germline): DFQATT, SNEGSKA (reference sequence). Trimming left V 4 bases short and J 4 bases short, with 14 bases between. The CDR3 reads CSATPRGPNQPQHF. The CDR3 bases are TGCAGTGCTACCCCCCGGGGACCAAATCAGCCCCAGCATTTT.

V gene TRBV9 combines with J gene TRBJ2-5; D assignment may be TRBD1 or TRBD2 (5 bases each). The ends were cut back, 4 bases at V and 4 bases at J, with 20 bases in the middle. The CDR3 contains 16 residues. Germline V gene lookup returns CDR1 SGDLS and CDR2 YYNGEE. CDR3 sequence reads: CASSPAPGQGLETQYF. The CDR3 nucleotides are TGTGCCAGCAGCCCTGCTCCGGGGCAGGGCTTAGAGACCCAGTACTTC.

This chain joins TRBV7-9 and TRBJ1-5; D is unresolved. Trimming cost V 5 bases and J 3 bases, with 11 bases left between them. Germline V lookup: CDR1 SEHNR, CDR2 FQNEAQ (reference sequence). The CDR3 totals 14 residues. The chain's CDR3 is CASSTRGTNQPQHF. CDR3 nucleotides: TGTGCCAGCAGCACCCGGGGAACCAATCAGCCCCAGCATTTT.

This clonotype was seen a few times. V is TRBV6-5 and J is TRBJ1-6, with D maybe TRBD1 (6 bases). This CDR3 spans 14 amino acids. The germline V and J ends were trimmed by 7 bases and 6 bases, with 13 bases remaining between them. CDR1 and CDR2 (germline): MNHEY, SVGAGI. The CDR3 bases are TGTGCCAGCACCTATGGAGGGGGTAATTCACCCCTCCACTTT. It codes for CASTYGGGNSPLHF.

This rearrangement joins TRBV12-3 or TRBV12-4 to TRBJ2-2; 8 bases line up with TRBD1. V lost 6 bases, J lost 7 bases, and 7 bases stayed unmatched. The CDR3 extends over 14 amino acids. In DNA form, the CDR3 reads TGTGCCAGCAGAAGGACAGGGCGCATCGGGGAGCTGTTTTTT. Translation gives CASRRTGRIGELFF.

For this clonotype: A much larger clone is a single base away; this may be a read error. This chain connects TRBV6-2 or TRBV6-3 to TRBJ2-1; D call uncertain. The CDR3 is made up of 12 amino acids. Germline CDR1 reads MNHEY; CDR2 reads SVGEGT. Here the CDR3 DNA reads TGTGCCAGCAGTTCTTCCTACAATGGGCAGTTCTTC. This translates into CASSSSYNGQFF.

This clonotype was counted a few times. The chain employs TRBV27 and TRBJ2-1; D remains unclear. The CDR3 extends over 14 amino acids. CDR1 and CDR2 from the germline V gene are MNHEY and SMNVEV (reference sequence). Between the trimmed V and J ends, which lost 5 bases and 6 bases, there was a span of 14 bases. CDR3 nucleotides: TGTGCCAGCAGTCGGCCCGGTCAGGTCAATGAGCAGTTCTTC. This sequence encodes CASSRPGQVNEQFF.

This clonotype has just a few counts. The gene calls are TRBV7-2 and TRBJ2-2; maybe TRBD2 (6 bases). V was cut by 1 base and J by 4 bases, with 19 bases left in between. This CDR3 has 18 residues. Germline lookup yields CDR1 SGHTA and CDR2 FQGNSA. The chain's CDR3 is CASSLGFQGGRRTGELFF. The CDR3 nucleotides read TGTGCCAGCAGCTTAGGTTTTCAGGGAGGTCGGCGCACCGGGGAGCTGTTTTTT.

The J gene is TRBJ1-2, the V gene TRBV6-2 or TRBV6-3, with D unclear. CDR3 size: 17 residues. With 0 bases removed from V and 4 bases from J, the gap between germline ends came to 18 bases. CDR1 and CDR2 from the germline V gene are MNHEY and SVGEGT. The CDR3 DNA reads as TGTGCCAGCAGTTACTCCACCACCAGAAGACCGGGCTATGGCTACACCTTC. Protein product: CASSYSTTRRPGYGYTF.

The chain uses TRBV25-1 and TRBJ2-7; D assignment may be TRBD1 or TRBD2 (5 bases each). V was shortened by 1 base and J by 0 bases, with 10 bases between the two germline ends. The CDR3 consists of 15 residues. CDR1 is MGHDK and CDR2 is SYGVNS in the germline V gene. Here the CDR3 DNA reads TGTGCCAGCAGTGAATTGGGACCGAGCTCCTACGAGCAGTACTTC. It codes for CASSELGPSSYEQYF.

V gene TRBV12-3 or TRBV12-4 combines with J gene TRBJ2-3, with TRBD2 identical over 7 bases. Trimming took 7 bases from V and 4 from J; bases not matched to a gene: 11. The CDR3 extends over 15 amino acids. CDR3 sequence (DNA): TGTGCCAGCACCTTGGCGGGGGTTAGAGCAGATACGCAGTATTTT. This encodes CASTLAGVRADTQYF.

In its sample, this clonotype was seen once. CDR3 sequence reads: CASSQAQSTFTYEQYF. The CDR3 DNA reads TGCGCCAGCAGCCAAGCCCAGAGCACGTTCACCTACGAGCAGTACTTC. This sequence joins TRBV4-1 and TRBJ2-7; D is ambiguous. The CDR3 spans 16 residues. Germline V CDR1 and CDR2: MGHRA, YSYEKL. Trimming stripped 1 base from V and 2 bases from J, with 15 bases between.

This clonotype was counted a few times. The chain uses TRBV25-1 and TRBJ2-7; unclear D gene. Trimming took off 2 bases at V and 5 bases at J, with 13 bases between the two ends. CDR3 length equals 14 residues. Germline CDR1 is MGHDK and CDR2 is SYGVNS. The CDR3 DNA reads as TGTGCCAGCAGTGAAAAGTGGGATATCGACGAGCAGTACTTC. It yields the protein CASSEKWDIDEQYF.

The genes are TRBV10-2 and TRBJ2-5, with D uncertain. Per the germline V gene, CDR1 is WSHSY and CDR2 is SAAADI. Trimming removed 3 bases from V and 2 bases from J, with 13 bases in between. This CDR3 region has 15 residues. The CDR3 sequence is CASSDRYTIQETQYF. The CDR3 DNA follows: TGCGCCAGCAGTGATAGGTACACCATACAAGAGACCCAGTACTTC.

The chain couples TRBV7-9 to TRBJ1-1; 7 bases are shared with TRBD1. Germline-derived CDR1 and CDR2 are SEHNR and FQNEAQ (reference sequence). The CDR3 covers 12 residues. The V and J ends lost 5 bases and 10 bases, in that order; junction bases with no gene match: 7. The CDR3 here is CASSQQGIGAFF. The CDR3 nucleotides read TGTGCCAGCAGCCAACAGGGGATAGGAGCTTTCTTT.

The chain recombines TRBV9 with TRBJ2-3, with D unclear. Germline CDR1 reads SGDLS; CDR2 reads YYNGEE. The CDR3 contains 15 residues. Trimming stripped 4 bases from V and 1 base from J, with 13 bases between. CDR3 bases: TGTGCCAGCAGCCGGACGGCTGGAGGCACAGATACGCAGTATTTT. It codes for CASSRTAGGTDTQYF.

The V call is TRBV20-1, the J call TRBJ1-1; no firm D call. The CDR3 is 12 amino acids. Germline CDR1 is DFQATT and CDR2 is SNEGSKA (reference sequence). Trimming left V 5 bases short and J 1 base short, with 8 bases between. The CDR3 here is CSAAGPNTEAFF. The CDR3 nucleotides are TGCAGTGCTGCTGGACCGAACACTGAAGCTTTCTTT.

The CDR3 sequence: CASSSSGPTNTEAFF. CDR3 in DNA: TGCGCCAGCAGCTCGTCGGGACCCACGAACACTGAAGCTTTCTTT. The V call is TRBV5-1, the J call TRBJ1-1; possibly TRBD1 for D (5 bases). V was clipped by 3 bases and J by 1 base, with 13 bases between them. The CDR3 sequence is 15 residues long. Germline V gives CDR1 SGHRS, CDR2 YFSETQ.

This clonotype turned up a few times. The rearrangement uses TRBV11-2 and TRBJ2-1; 14 bases map to TRBD2. CDR1 SGHAT and CDR2 FQNNGV come from the germline V gene. The V gene end was trimmed by 5 bases and the J gene end by 8 bases; junction bases not matched to a gene: 8. This CDR3 has 16 residues. Here the CDR3 DNA reads TGTGCCAGCAGCCACCCGGGACTAGCGGGGGTTGATGAGCAGTTCTTC. It translates to CASSHPGLAGVDEQFF.

The chain combines TRBV6-5 with TRBJ1-2; D unclear. The germline gives CDR1 MNHEY, CDR2 SVGAGI. Between the trimmed V and J ends, which lost 6 bases and 4 bases, there was a span of 15 bases. The CDR3 covers 14 residues. This CDR3 reads CASRETGSPYGYTF. CDR3 sequence (DNA): TGTGCCAGCAGAGAGACCGGGAGCCCCTATGGCTACACCTTC.

The chain carries TRBV6-5 and TRBJ2-7; D is possibly TRBD1 (6 bases). Trimming left V 5 bases short and J 5 bases short, with 10 bases between. The CDR3 totals 12 residues. Germline lookup yields CDR1 MNHEY and CDR2 SVGAGI. The CDR3 protein is CASSRRQDEQYF. CDR3 in DNA: TGTGCCAGCAGTAGGAGACAGGACGAGCAGTACTTC.

This clonotype was detected many times. The CDR3 loop reads CASSLGGSGNIQYF. As DNA, the CDR3 is TGTGCCAGCAGTTTGGGTGGGAGCGGAAACATTCAGTACTTC. J is TRBJ2-4 and V is TRBV12-3 or TRBV12-4, with D possibly TRBD2 on 5 matching bases. V gave up 3 bases and J gave up 6 bases, with 12 bases separating them. The length of the CDR3 is 14 residues.